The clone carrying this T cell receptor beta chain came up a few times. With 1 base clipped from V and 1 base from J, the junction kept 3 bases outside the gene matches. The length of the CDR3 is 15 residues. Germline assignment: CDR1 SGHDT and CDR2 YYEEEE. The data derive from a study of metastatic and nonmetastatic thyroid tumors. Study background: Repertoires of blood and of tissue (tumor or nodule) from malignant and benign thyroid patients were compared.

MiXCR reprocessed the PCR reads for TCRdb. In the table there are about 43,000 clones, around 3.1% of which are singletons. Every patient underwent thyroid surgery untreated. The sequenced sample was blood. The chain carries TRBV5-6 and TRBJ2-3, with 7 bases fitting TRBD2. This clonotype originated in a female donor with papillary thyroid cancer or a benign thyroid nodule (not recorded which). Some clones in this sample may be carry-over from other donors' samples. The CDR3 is CASSLMLAGTDTQYF. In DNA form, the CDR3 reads TGTGCCAGCAGCTTGATGCTAGCGGGCACAGATACGCAGTATTTT.